The 21 T cell receptor beta chains below come from one sample, sequenced in a study of graft-versus-host responses after intestinal transplantation. Generated by immunoSEQ multiplex PCR, the TCRdb table keeps only in-frame clones and is missing some. This table has under 15,000 clones, 30% to 35% appearing once. Co-plating was performed using approximately 200,000 CFSE-labeled responder cells and approximately 200,000 irradiated, violet-dye-labeled stimulator cells. Sequenced material: alloreactive CD8+ T cells from a mixed lymphocyte reaction culture, taken before intestinal transplant. The subset here: CFSE-low proliferating T cells sorted from roughly six-day pre-transplant mixed lymphocyte reaction (GvH or HvG direction). These receptors came from a human patient who received an intestinal transplant.

This clone has just a few counts. This chain connects TRBV9 to TRBJ1-1, with D possibly TRBD1 on 5 matching bases. The germline V and J ends were trimmed by 1 base and 2 bases, with 18 bases remaining between them. CDR3 size: 17 residues. The V gene's germline CDR1 is SGDLS and CDR2 YYNGEE. DNA of the CDR3: TGTGCCAGCAGCGTAAAGGGGACCGGGGGGACCAACACTGAAGCTTTCTTT. Amino acid sequence: CASSVKGTGGTNTEAFF.

This chain connects TRBV4-1 to TRBJ1-4; no clear D gene. The V end lost 0 bases, the J end lost 5 bases, and 13 bases lay between the germline ends. Germline V gene lookup returns CDR1 MGHRA and CDR2 YSYEKL. This CDR3 is 16 amino acids long. The chain's CDR3 is CASSQEGTDSNEKLFF. For the CDR3, the DNA is TGCGCCAGCAGCCAAGAGGGTACGGATTCCAATGAAAAACTGTTTTTT.

This CDR3 is CASSEVGYTEAFF. The CDR3 coding sequence is TGTGCCAGCAGTGAGGTTGGGTACACTGAAGCTTTCTTT. This chain links TRBV25-1 with TRBJ1-1; no reliable D call. V lost 3 bases to trimming and J lost 3 bases, with 8 bases between them. Germline V gives CDR1 MGHDK, CDR2 SYGVNS. CDR3 size: 13 residues.

V gene TRBV7-9 combines with J gene TRBJ2-4; TRBD2 is a possible D gene (6 bases). Germline loops: CDR1 SEHNR, CDR2 FQNEAQ (reference sequence). This CDR3 is built from 16 residues. V lost 5 bases to trimming and J lost 3 bases, with 17 bases between them. The chain's CDR3 is CASSRGSGSVKNIQYF. The CDR3, as DNA: TGTGCCAGCAGCCGGGGGTCAGGGTCAGTCAAAAACATTCAGTACTTC.

Remarks on this clone: The sample has other DNA sequences that encode this CDR3 too. The chain employs TRBV6-6 and TRBJ2-7; D may be TRBD2 (5 bases). The germline gives CDR1 MNHNY, CDR2 SVGAGI (reference sequence). The CDR3 spans 13 residues. Trimming pared 2 bases from V and 3 bases from J, leaving 8 bases between. The CDR3 loop is CASSYRSGYEQYF. The CDR3 DNA sequence: TGTGCCAGCAGTTACCGGAGCGGCTACGAGCAGTACTTC.

The chain carries TRBV19 and TRBJ1-1; 9 bases align to TRBD1. The germline CDR1 and CDR2 sequences are LNHDA and SQIVND (reference sequence). V shed 7 bases, J shed 5 bases, and the junction held 14 bases outside the gene matches. CDR3 length: 16 residues. The CDR3 sequence: CASTPPRGQGRTEAFF. Here the CDR3 DNA reads TGTGCCAGTACCCCTCCACGCGGACAGGGGAGGACTGAAGCTTTCTTT.

The J gene is TRBJ2-3, the V gene TRBV7-9; 8 nucleotides agree with TRBD2. From germline, CDR1 is SEHNR and CDR2 FQNEAQ (reference sequence). The V segment lost 4 bases and the J segment 3 bases; nucleotides outside the gene matches: 6. The CDR3 runs to 15 residues. This CDR3 is CASSWSGRGTDTQYF. The CDR3 DNA is TGTGCCAGCAGCTGGAGCGGGAGAGGGACAGATACGCAGTATTTT.

The chain uses TRBV7-8 and TRBJ1-2, with D hard to call. V dropped 4 bases and J dropped 4 bases, with 16 bases sitting between them. The V gene's germline CDR1 is SGHVS and CDR2 FQNEAQ. There are 15 residues in the CDR3. CDR3 sequence (DNA): TGTGCCAGCAGCTCATCTGGTTGGGTTGCCTATGGCTACACCTTC. Translation gives CASSSSGWVAYGYTF.

This clone was recorded a few times. The genes are TRBV13 and TRBJ2-7, with 15 bases fitting TRBD2. Unmatched junction bases numbered 9, after V lost 5 bases and J lost 7 bases. Germline V gene sequence: CDR1 PRHDT, CDR2 FYEKMQ (reference sequence). This CDR3 contains 16 residues. CDR3 nucleotides: TGTGCCAGCAGCGGGACGGGACTAGCGGGAGGCGATGAGCAGTACTTC. Translating gives CASSGTGLAGGDEQYF. The full variable domain, completed using reference TRBV13 and TRBJ2-7, is AAGVIQSPRHLIKEKRETATLKCYPIPRHDTVYWYQQGPGQDPQFLISFYEKMQSDKGSIPDRFSAQQFSDYHSELNMSSLELGDSALYFCASSGTGLAGGDEQYFGPGTRLTVT.

The V call is TRBV29-1, the J call TRBJ2-6; 7 positions match TRBD1. In germline, CDR1 is SQVTM, CDR2 ANQGSEA. This CDR3 is built from 15 residues. The ends lost 6 bases at V and 0 bases at J; junction bases unmatched: 5. The CDR3 sequence: CSVETGPSGANVLTF. The CDR3 bases are TGCAGCGTGGAGACAGGGCCCTCTGGGGCCAACGTCCTGACTTTC.

This clone was counted between two and nine times. The CDR3 sequence is CASSIWGNTEAFF. The CDR3 DNA is TGTGCCAGTAGTATTTGGGGGAACACTGAAGCTTTCTTT. J is TRBJ1-1 and V is TRBV19, with no clear D. Per germline, CDR1 LNHDA and CDR2 SQIVND (reference sequence). The CDR3 has 13 residues. V lost 3 bases and J 1 base, leaving 6 bases between the germline ends.

This clone came up once. The chain employs TRBV29-1 and TRBJ2-7, with 7 bases aligning to TRBD2. The J call is doubtful: the DNA matches TRBJ2-1 better. The length of the CDR3 is 15 residues. CDR1 and CDR2 from the germline V gene are SQVTM and ANQGSEA. CDR3 region: CSVDALAESGYEQFF. The CDR3 DNA reads TGCAGCGTTGATGCCCTAGCGGAGTCAGGGTATGAGCAGTTCTTC.

This clone has only a few counts. The V call is TRBV7-3, the J call TRBJ1-5, with D uncertain. There are 15 residues in the CDR3. From germline, CDR1 is SGHTA and CDR2 FQGTGA. V was trimmed by 4 bases and J by 0 bases, leaving 10 bases between them. Written as DNA, the CDR3 is TGTGCCAGCAGCTCAAGTGGGGATAGCAATCAGCCCCAGCATTTT. It yields the protein CASSSSGDSNQPQHF.

This clone is labeled medium-sized. This specimen includes other DNA sequences encoding the same CDR3. V is TRBV5-6 and J is TRBJ1-1, with D unresolved. Germline V lookup: CDR1 SGHDT, CDR2 YYEEEE. V lost 1 base and J 5 bases, leaving 6 bases between the germline ends. The CDR3 covers 12 residues. This CDR3 reads CASSLRGTEAFF. The CDR3, as DNA: TGTGCCAGCAGCTTGAGAGGGACTGAAGCTTTCTTT.

This clone showed up just once. V is TRBV4-1 and J is TRBJ2-2; D ambiguous. Germline-derived CDR1 and CDR2 are MGHRA and YSYEKL. CDR3 length: 13 amino acids. The V end lost 0 bases, the J end lost 3 bases, and 2 bases lay between the germline ends. CDR3 bases: TGCGCCAGCAGCCAAGATTACACCGGGGAGCTGTTTTTT. It codes for CASSQDYTGELFF.

This clone was found once. CDR3 loop: CASSLGAGCWNTEAFF. The CDR3 region has the DNA TGTGCCAGCAGCTTAGGGGCAGGGTGCTGGAACACTGAAGCTTTCTTT. The chain has TRBV7-9 and TRBJ1-1; tentatively, D is TRBD1 (5 bases). V was cut by 1 base and J by 1 base, with 13 bases left in between. Germline V gene lookup returns CDR1 SEHNR and CDR2 FQNEAQ (reference sequence). The length of the CDR3 is 16 residues.

This chain links TRBV5-4 with TRBJ2-1, with TRBD2 matching 10 bases. This CDR3 is built from 16 residues. CDR1 SGHNT and CDR2 YYREEE come from the germline V gene (reference sequence). V was pared by 4 bases and J by 8 bases, with 12 bases of the junction left unmatched. This chain's CDR3 is CASSQEILAGLDEQFF. The CDR3 DNA reads as TGTGCCAGCAGCCAAGAGATACTAGCGGGGCTAGATGAGCAGTTCTTC.

In its sample, this clone ranks as medium-sized. The chain has TRBV6-5 and TRBJ2-2, with D maybe TRBD2 (5 bases). The V gene lost 6 bases and the J gene lost 0 bases, with 8 bases spanning the gap. Germline V gives CDR1 MNHEY, CDR2 SVGAGI. The CDR3 length is 14 residues. The chain's CDR3 is CASSYGANTGELFF. CDR3 sequence (DNA): TGTGCCAGCAGCTACGGGGCGAACACCGGGGAGCTGTTTTTT.

The rearrangement uses TRBV6-5 and TRBJ2-7; tentatively, D is TRBD1 (5 bases). CDR3 length: 15 amino acids. The V gene's germline CDR1 is MNHEY and CDR2 SVGAGI. V shed 6 bases and J shed 2 bases, with 17 bases lying between them. The CDR3 coding sequence is TGTGCCAGCAGATTTGACAGTGAAGTAGCCTACGAGCAGTACTTC. It yields the protein CASRFDSEVAYEQYF.

In DNA form, the CDR3 reads TGTGCCAGCAGTTTTGTGGAGACGAACACTGAAGCTTTCTTT. Its translation: CASSFVETNTEAFF. The chain is built from TRBV28 and TRBJ1-1; D is ambiguous. There are 14 residues in the CDR3. CDR1 and CDR2 (germline): MDHEN, SYDVKM. Trimming took off 3 bases at V and 1 base at J, with 9 bases between the two ends.

The gene calls are TRBV4-2 and TRBJ2-1; 9 bases are a match to TRBD2. The CDR3 extends over 17 amino acids. Germline assignment: CDR1 LGHNA and CDR2 YNFKEQ. The junction had 5 bases not matched to a gene; V was cut back by 2 bases and J by 0 bases. CDR3 loop: CASSQIRSGSSYNEQFF. The CDR3 bases are TGTGCCAGCAGCCAAATACGTAGCGGGAGCTCCTACAATGAGCAGTTCTTC.